This T cell receptor (beta chain) was documented in a study of T cell changes during pregnancy in multiple sclerosis. TCRdb keeps only in-frame clones here, not all; method: immunoSEQ multiplex PCR. The sample includes 25,000 to 35,000 clones, about nine tenths of them seen just once. The CDR3 consists of 15 residues. Trimming removed 4 bases from V and 0 bases from J; junction bases left unmatched: 6. Germline loops: CDR1 SGHRS, CDR2 YFSETQ. The V call is TRBV5-1, the J call TRBJ1-1; TRBD1 matches at 7 bases. The material was CD8+ T cells from peripheral blood mononuclear cells, obtained in the second trimester of pregnancy. The source is a female donor with multiple sclerosis, enrolled in a pregnancy study. The CDR3: CASSPGQLMNTEAFF. DNA for the CDR3: TGCGCCAGCAGCCCGGGACAGCTCATGAACACTGAAGCTTTCTTT.